The sequence of this T cell receptor (beta chain) was determined in a study of T-cell memory formation after mild COVID-19. Study-level background: Largely, TCR clusters stayed within a single donor.

TCRdb re-analysed the 5' RACE reads in MiXCR, keeping a single row per CDR3 protein. The top ten clones hold 22% of a sample with some 250,000 distinct CDR3 sequences, 8.5% to 9.5% of them seen once. V dropped 1 base and J dropped 3 bases, with 4 bases sitting between them. The CDR3 is made up of 12 amino acids. Germline values: CDR1 SEHNR, CDR2 FQNEAQ (reference sequence). In this sample, this clonotype turned up a few times. The antigen remains unidentified. Study observations and caveats: Among clones peaking at day 37 in the second wave, SARS-CoV-2 specificity remained unconfirmed. CD4/CD8 balance characterized clones contracting day 15 to 85, and CD4+ skew characterized later expanders. Cross-reactive memory apparently joined, as some responding clones appeared in pre-infection memory.

The origin of this receptor is a man younger than 30 who had mild COVID-19 (a few samples of this study predate the infection). Cell type and time point are not known. Source material: PBMCs or a T cell subset sorted from them (not recorded which). The rearrangement uses TRBV7-9 and TRBJ2-7; D ambiguous. This CDR3 reads CASSLDDYEQYF. The CDR3 coding sequence is TGTGCCAGCAGCTTAGACGACTACGAGCAGTACTTC.